The rows below give T cell receptor beta chains drawn from one sample of a study of T cell changes during pregnancy in multiple sclerosis. The protocol was immunoSEQ multiplex PCR, while the TCRdb copy is restricted to in-frame clones and leaves out a portion. This table has some 120,000 clones, approximately 93% appearing once. Source: peripheral blood, taken before pregnancy. These receptors all come from a female donor with multiple sclerosis, enrolled in a pregnancy study. Each CDR3 is given with its conserved first and last residue. Each record gives: V gene, J gene, clone size, D gene, CDR3 DNA, CDR3 protein. The D gene is left open where the match is weak. The size entry is marked missing in some rows and otherwise reads once, few, many or a size class.

TRBV6-5	TRBJ1-1	.	.	TGTGCCAGCAGTGATCAGGGGTGGACTGAAGCTTTCTTT	CASSDQGWTEAFF
TRBV7-9	TRBJ2-5	.	.	TGTGCCAGCAGTCACAAGTCCGGCAGGGTGGAGACCCAGTACTTC	CASSHKSGRVETQYF
TRBV11-2	TRBJ1-1	.	TRBD1	TGTGCCAGCAGCCGTCGACAGGGAGTAGACACTGAAGCTTTCTTT	CASSRRQGVDTEAFF
TRBV5-4	TRBJ1-1	once	TRBD1	TGTGCCAGCAGCCAGAGACAGGGGGCCAACACTGAAGCTTTCTTT	CASSQRQGANTEAFF
TRBV5-8	TRBJ1-1	.	.	TGTGCCAGCATGCTCGACGGGGATTTCGCTGAAGCTTTCTTT	CASMLDGDFAEAFF
TRBV2	TRBJ1-6	.	.	TGTGCCAGCAGTGAAGTCTGGGTGAGGGTCCCCTATAATTCACCCCTCCACTTT	CASSEVWVRVPYNSPLHF
TRBV11-1	TRBJ2-7	.	.	TGTGCCAGCAGCTTGGGGGGGACAGGAACCTACGAGCAGTACTTC	CASSLGGTGTYEQYF
TRBV7-2	TRBJ2-7	.	.	TGTGCCAGCAGCTTAGCTTCCAACTACGAGCAGTACTTC	CASSLASNYEQYF
TRBV14	TRBJ2-3	.	TRBD2	TGTGCCAGCAGCCAAGAAGCGGGGGGGCTGAGCACAGATACGCAGTATTTT	CASSQEAGGLSTDTQYF
TRBV7-2	TRBJ1-2	few	TRBD1	TGTGCCAGTGCATGGGCAGGGGGCGATGGCTACACCTTC	CASAWAGGDGYTF
TRBV7-2	TRBJ1-1	.	.	TGTGCCAGCAGCATATCAGTAGGGACACCCACTGAAGCTTTCTTT	CASSISVGTPTEAFF
TRBV30	TRBJ1-5	.	.	TGTGCCTGGACGGACAGCCGGAATCAGCCCCAGCATTTT	CAWTDSRNQPQHF
TRBV6-5	TRBJ2-1	.	TRBD1	TGTGCCAGCAGAGCGGACAGGACGCCATACAATGAGCAGTTCTTC	CASRADRTPYNEQFF
TRBV6-5	TRBJ2-1	.	.	TGTGCCAGCAGGGGTCAGGGGGGTCCCTACAATGAGCAGTTCTTC	CASRGQGGPYNEQFF
TRBV11-2	TRBJ2-7	.	.	TGTGCCAGCAGCCCAATAGACAGGAGGAGCTCCTACGAGCAGTACTTC	CASSPIDRRSSYEQYF
TRBV7-2	TRBJ1-5	.	.	TGTGCCAGCAGCCCCAGGGGTAGGGTCGGCCACTATAGCAATCAGCCCCAGCATTTT	CASSPRGRVGHYSNQPQHF
TRBV10-3	TRBJ2-1	.	TRBD2	TGTGCCATCAGTGAGACCGCCGGGACTAGCGGGAATTACAATGAGCAGTTCTTC	CAISETAGTSGNYNEQFF
TRBV6-4	TRBJ2-1	.	TRBD2	TGTGCCAGCAGTCGCCTAGCGGGCGACTACAATGAGCAGTTCTTC	CASSRLAGDYNEQFF
TRBV6-6	TRBJ2-7	.	TRBD1	TGTGCCAGCAGTTACTCTGGGGGACAGGGACCCCCCCAGTACTTC	CASSYSGGQGPPQYF
TRBV21-1	TRBJ1-2	.	.	TGTGCCAGCGCAATACGGGTAAAATGGGACTATGGCTACACCTTC	CASAIRVKWDYGYTF
TRBV7-3	TRBJ2-1	.	TRBD2	TGTGCCAGCAGCTCCCGGGGTGGGGGGGGAGCGTGGAACAATGAGCAGTTCTTC	CASSSRGGGGAWNNEQFF
TRBV7-2	TRBJ1-5	few	.	TGTGCCAGCAGCTTGGCGGGATTCAATCAGCCCCAGCATTTT	CASSLAGFNQPQHF
TRBV10-1	TRBJ1-5	.	TRBD1	TGCGCCAGCAGGGGACAGATTAGCAATCAGCCCCAGCATTTT	CASRGQISNQPQHF
TRBV5-4	TRBJ2-1	few	TRBD2	TGTGCCAGCAGCTTATGGGGGGGAAAGCACAATGAGCAGTTCTTC	CASSLWGGKHNEQFF
TRBV6-1	TRBJ1-5	.	.	TGTGCCAGCAGTTGGACAGCCTCAAATCAGCCCCAGCATTTT	CASSWTASNQPQHF
TRBV28	TRBJ2-5	.	.	TGTGCCAGCAGTTTGCAGGAGGGTATGGAGACCCAGTACTTC	CASSLQEGMETQYF
TRBV11-1	TRBJ2-7	.	TRBD1	TGTGCCAGCAGCTTTAGGATGGGACAGCCCTTCCTAGGCGAGCAGTACTTC	CASSFRMGQPFLGEQYF
TRBV6-6	TRBJ2-7	.	.	TGTGCCAGCAGTCGACTCTCCGGGGCCTACGAGCAGTACTTC	CASSRLSGAYEQYF
TRBV19	TRBJ1-1	.	.	TGTGCCAGTGTATCGGTGGACACTGAAGCTTTCTTT	CASVSVDTEAFF
TRBV23-1	TRBJ1-5	.	TRBD1	TGCGCCAGCAGTCAGGCCGGGACAGCGGTCAATCAGCCCCAGCATTTT	CASSQAGTAVNQPQHF
TRBV30	TRBJ2-1	.	TRBD2	TGTGCCTGGAAGATAACTAGCGGGAGGCCTGGCGGGCAGTTCTTC	CAWKITSGRPGGQFF
TRBV6-5	TRBJ2-7	.	.	TGTGCCAGCAGTTGGGGCAGGGGGAGGTACGAGCAGTACTTC	CASSWGRGRYEQYF
TRBV6-5	TRBJ1-4	.	TRBD1	TGTGCCAGCAGAGGGACAGGGTCGCAGGAAAAACTGTTTTTT	CASRGTGSQEKLFF
TRBV10-3	TRBJ2-1	once	TRBD1	TGTGCCATCAGTGGGTTGGGGACAGGGGGGAATGAGCAGTTCTTC	CAISGLGTGGNEQFF
TRBV28	TRBJ2-6	.	.	TGTGCCAGCAGTTTGATGGGGGCGAGAGCCTCTGGGGCCAACGTCCTGACTTTC	CASSLMGARASGANVLTF
TRBV9	TRBJ2-7	.	TRBD2	TGTGCCAGCAGCGTAGGAAGGGGACTAGCGGGGTACGAGCAGTACTTC	CASSVGRGLAGYEQYF
TRBV28	TRBJ2-7	.	.	TGTGCCAGCAGAGAAGGGGTTCACGAGCAGTACTTC	CASREGVHEQYF
TRBV15	TRBJ1-1	.	TRBD1	TGTGCCAGTGGGACAGGGGCCGACACTGAAGCTTTCTTT	CASGTGADTEAFF
TRBV7-9	TRBJ2-6	.	TRBD1	TGTGCCAGCAGCTTAGTAGGGACAGGGTACTCTGGGGCCAACGTCCTGACTTTC	CASSLVGTGYSGANVLTF
TRBV14	TRBJ2-7	once	.	TGTGCCAGCAGCCCAGGGAAGGTTTACGAGCAGTACTTC	CASSPGKVYEQYF
TRBV19	TRBJ1-1	.	.	TGTGCCAGTAAGAGCTGGAACACTGAAGCTTTCTTT	CASKSWNTEAFF
TRBV5-1	TRBJ1-2	.	TRBD1	TGCGCCAGCAGGAAGACAGGGGAATCTTCTGGCTACACCTTC	CASRKTGESSGYTF
TRBV7-3	TRBJ2-7	.	.	TGTGCCAGCAGCTTAACGTCGGGCGGACAGCCAACCTACGAGCAGTACTTC	CASSLTSGGQPTYEQYF
TRBV10-3	TRBJ2-2	.	.	TGTGCCATCAGGGTCCCGGACACGAGCCTCAACACCGGGGAGCTGTTTTTT	CAIRVPDTSLNTGELFF
TRBV6-5	TRBJ2-2	.	TRBD2	TGTGCCAGCAGCCGGACTAGAAATGCCGGGGAGCTGTTTTTT	CASSRTRNAGELFF
TRBV7-6	TRBJ2-1	.	TRBD1	TGTGCCAGCAGCTCCGGACAGGCACGTAACAATGAGCAGTTCTTC	CASSSGQARNNEQFF
TRBV9	TRBJ2-5	.	TRBD2	TGTGCCAGCAGCGTAGGGGCTAGCGGGGGGGCCGCTGAGACCCAGTACTTC	CASSVGASGGAAETQYF
TRBV9	TRBJ2-3	.	TRBD2	TGTGCCAGCAGCGACGGACTAGCGACAGATACGCAGTATTTT	CASSDGLATDTQYF
TRBV7-3	TRBJ2-1	.	.	TGTGCCAGCAGCTTGACCGGCGGGAACCCCTACAATGAGCAGTTCTTC	CASSLTGGNPYNEQFF
TRBV6-5	TRBJ2-7	.	.	TGTGCCAGCAGCCTAGGGAGCTCCTACGAGCAGTACTTC	CASSLGSSYEQYF
TRBV7-9	TRBJ2-3	.	.	TGTGCCAGCAGCTCGAAGCGAGGAACTAGCACAGATACGCAGTATTTT	CASSSKRGTSTDTQYF
TRBV5-1	TRBJ1-1	.	.	TGCGCCAGCAGCTTGGGTGAAAGGGGCGCCACTGAAGCTTTCTTT	CASSLGERGATEAFF
TRBV29-1	TRBJ1-2	.	.	TGCAGCGTTGGGGCCGACTATGGCTACACCTTC	CSVGADYGYTF
TRBV5-1	TRBJ1-1	.	.	TGCGCCAGCAGTCTGAGCCCGCAGGGGAACACTGAAGCTTTCTTT	CASSLSPQGNTEAFF
TRBV30	TRBJ2-7	.	TRBD1	TGTGCCTGGAGGAGTACAGGGGGCGCGGTTGGCGAGCAGTACTTC	CAWRSTGGAVGEQYF
TRBV18	TRBJ1-4	.	.	TGTGCCAGCTCACAGGGGTTGGAGGAAAAACTGTTTTTT	CASSQGLEEKLFF
TRBV4-1	TRBJ2-2	.	TRBD1	TGCGCCAGCAGCCGGCTATACCGACAGGGGATTAACACCGGGGAGCTGTTTTTT	CASSRLYRQGINTGELFF
TRBV30	TRBJ2-2	.	TRBD2	TGTGCCTGGGTGGGAACTAGCGGACCCACCGGGGAGCTGTTTTTT	CAWVGTSGPTGELFF
TRBV9	TRBJ2-4	.	.	TGTGCCAGCAGCTCTGACTCTGTTGCAGGGCCCATGGACATTCAGTACTTT	CASSSDSVAGPMDIQYF